The rows below give T cell receptor beta chains drawn from one sample of a study of cytomegalovirus exposure and HLA in healthy donors. This table comes from immunoSEQ multiplex PCR, and its TCRdb copy is limited to in-frame clones, with some not included. The data show some 140,000 clones, 77% seen once. Sequenced sample: PBMCs. Receptor source: a man aged 25 to 40 in good health and CMV-seronegative. Both conserved end residues are part of each CDR3. D genes are given only for firm matches. Only part of the rows carry a size: once, few, many, or a class if the clone is expanded.

J	D	size	V	CDR3	DNA
TRBJ2-7	-	-	TRBV2	CASRRDSSYEQYF	TGTGCCAGCAGGCGGGACAGCTCCTACGAGCAGTACTTC
TRBJ2-3	-	-	TRBV4-1	CASRQLFGLAASTDTQYF	TGCGCCAGCAGACAACTCTTTGGACTGGCCGCTAGCACAGATACGCAGTATTTT
TRBJ2-7	-	-	TRBV7-8	CASRPSGHEQYF	TGTGCCAGCAGACCATCAGGGCACGAGCAGTACTTC
TRBJ2-5	-	-	TRBV5-1	CASSLERGRETQYF	TGCGCCAGCAGCTTGGAACGGGGTAGGGAGACCCAGTACTTC
TRBJ1-4	-	-	TRBV7-8	CASSPRVADEKLFF	TGTGCCAGCAGCCCTCGGGTAGCTGATGAAAAACTGTTTTTT
TRBJ2-7	-	-	TRBV4-2	CASSQVSSNSYEQYF	TGTGCCAGCAGCCAAGTTAGTTCTAACTCCTACGAGCAGTACTTC
TRBJ2-2	-	-	TRBV4-2	CASSLPPANTGELFF	TGTGCCAGCAGCCTGCCACCGGCGAACACCGGGGAGCTGTTTTTT
TRBJ1-3	-	-	TRBV6-5	CASSQGYGNTIYF	TGTGCCAGCAGTCAGGGTTATGGAAACACCATATATTTT
TRBJ2-1	TRBD2	-	TRBV5-4	CASRQVWEGLDEQFF	TGTGCCAGCAGACAGGTTTGGGAGGGCCTGGATGAGCAGTTCTTC
TRBJ1-1	-	-	TRBV10-2	CASSEQENTEAFF	TGCGCCAGCAGCGAACAGGAGAACACTGAAGCTTTCTTT
TRBJ1-1	-	-	TRBV27	CASSRDQRTPQGNTEAFF	TGTGCCAGCAGTCGAGATCAACGGACACCTCAAGGGAACACTGAAGCTTTCTTT
TRBJ2-3	TRBD2	once	TRBV7-2	CASSLSGTPLGQYF	TGTGCCAGCAGCCTCAGCGGGACGCCCTTAGGGCAGTATTTT
TRBJ1-1	-	-	TRBV5-6	CASSFQGGTEAFF	TGTGCCAGCAGCTTTCAGGGAGGCACTGAAGCTTTCTTT
TRBJ1-5	-	-	TRBV2	CASSVGSSQHF	TGTGCCAGCAGCGTGGGGAGTTCTCAGCATTTT
TRBJ2-5	-	-	TRBV5-1	CASSLQSGAETQYF	TGCGCCAGCAGCTTGCAGTCGGGAGCAGAGACCCAGTACTTC
TRBJ2-3	TRBD2	-	TRBV5-1	CASSSLPGLAGASQYF	TGCGCCAGCAGCTCCTTACCTGGACTAGCGGGAGCCTCGCAGTATTTT
TRBJ1-2	-	-	TRBV28	CASSFASYGYTF	TGTGCCAGCAGTTTCGCTAGCTATGGCTACACCTTC
TRBJ1-5	-	once	TRBV19	CASSIGLKIDQPQHF	TGTGCCAGTAGTATAGGCTTAAAGATAGATCAGCCCCAGCATTTT